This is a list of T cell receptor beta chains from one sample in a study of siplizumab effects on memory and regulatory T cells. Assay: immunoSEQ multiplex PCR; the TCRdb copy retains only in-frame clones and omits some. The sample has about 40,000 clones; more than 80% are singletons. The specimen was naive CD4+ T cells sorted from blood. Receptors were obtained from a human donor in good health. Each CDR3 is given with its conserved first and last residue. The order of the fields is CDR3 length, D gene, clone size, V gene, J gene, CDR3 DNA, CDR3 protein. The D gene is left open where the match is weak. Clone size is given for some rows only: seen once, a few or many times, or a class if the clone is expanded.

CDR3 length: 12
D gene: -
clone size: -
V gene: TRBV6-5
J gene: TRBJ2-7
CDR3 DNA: TGTGCCAGCAGTCGTGGGGGCTACGAGCAGTACTTC
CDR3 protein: CASSRGGYEQYF

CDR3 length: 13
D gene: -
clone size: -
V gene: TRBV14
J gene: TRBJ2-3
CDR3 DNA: TGTGCCAGCAGCCAAGGGCCTCCGAATACGCAGTATTTT
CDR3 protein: CASSQGPPNTQYF

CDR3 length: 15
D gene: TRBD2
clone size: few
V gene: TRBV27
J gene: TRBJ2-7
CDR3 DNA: TGTGCCAGCAGTTTATCACCTAGCGGTCCCTACGAGCAGTACTTC
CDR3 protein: CASSLSPSGPYEQYF

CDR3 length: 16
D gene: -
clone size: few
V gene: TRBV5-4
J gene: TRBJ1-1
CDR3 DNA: TGTGCCAGCAGCTTGGTTTCAGGTCCGCGGAACACTGAAGCTTTCTTT
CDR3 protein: CASSLVSGPRNTEAFF

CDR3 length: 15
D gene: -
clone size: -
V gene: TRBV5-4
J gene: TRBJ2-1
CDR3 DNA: TGTGCCAGCAGCCGCGCCGGTCGAGGTTACAATGAGCAGTTCTTC
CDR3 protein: CASSRAGRGYNEQFF

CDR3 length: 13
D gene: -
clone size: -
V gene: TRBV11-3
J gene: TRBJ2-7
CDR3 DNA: TGTGCCAGCAGCTTAGCAGGTAATGGTGAGCAGTACTTC
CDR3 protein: CASSLAGNGEQYF

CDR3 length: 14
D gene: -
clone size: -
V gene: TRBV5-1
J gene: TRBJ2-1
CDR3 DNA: TGCGCCAGCAGCTTGTCCTGGTCCTACAATGAGCAGTTCTTC
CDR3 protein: CASSLSWSYNEQFF

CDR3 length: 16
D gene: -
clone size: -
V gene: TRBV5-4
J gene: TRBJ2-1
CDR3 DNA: TGTGCCAGCAGCTTGGCCGGGGGCAGAAGTTACAATGAGCAGTTCTTC
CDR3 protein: CASSLAGGRSYNEQFF

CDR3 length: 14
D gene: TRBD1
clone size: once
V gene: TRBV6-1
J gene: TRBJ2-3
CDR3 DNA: TGTGCCAGCAATTCGGCAGGGGGATCAGATACGCAGTATTTT
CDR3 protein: CASNSAGGSDTQYF

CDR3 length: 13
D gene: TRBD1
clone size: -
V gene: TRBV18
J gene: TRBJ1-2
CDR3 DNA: TGTGCCAGCTCACCGGGACAGCAATATGGCTACACCTTC
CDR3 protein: CASSPGQQYGYTF

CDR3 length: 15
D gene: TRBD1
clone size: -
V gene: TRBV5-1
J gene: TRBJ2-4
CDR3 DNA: TGCGCCAGCAGCCCTCCTGGACAGGGAAAGAACATTCAGTACTTC
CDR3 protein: CASSPPGQGKNIQYF

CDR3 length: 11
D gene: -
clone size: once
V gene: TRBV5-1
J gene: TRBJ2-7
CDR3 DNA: TGCGCCAGCAGCTCCTCCTACGAGCAGTACTTC
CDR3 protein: CASSSSYEQYF

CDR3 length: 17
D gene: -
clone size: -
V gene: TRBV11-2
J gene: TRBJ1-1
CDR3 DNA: TGTGCCAGCAGCTTGCAGGGTATTAGGACCGTGAACACTGAAGCTTTCTTT
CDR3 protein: CASSLQGIRTVNTEAFF

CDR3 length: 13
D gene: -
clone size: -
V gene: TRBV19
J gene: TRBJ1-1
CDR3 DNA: TGTGCCAGTGGACAGAGTGCGAACACTGAAGCTTTCTTT
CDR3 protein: CASGQSANTEAFF

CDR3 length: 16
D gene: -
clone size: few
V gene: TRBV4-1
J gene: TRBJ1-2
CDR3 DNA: TGCGCCAGCAGCCAAGATCTACTCATCGCTTCGTATGGCTACACCTTC
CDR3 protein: CASSQDLLIASYGYTF

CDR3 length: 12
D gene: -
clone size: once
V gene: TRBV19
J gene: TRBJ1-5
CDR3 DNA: TGTGCCAGTAGTATCCCCCCCCAGCCCCAGCATTTT
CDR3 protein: CASSIPPQPQHF

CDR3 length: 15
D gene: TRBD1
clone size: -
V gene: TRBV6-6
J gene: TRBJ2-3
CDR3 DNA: TGTGCCAGCATGATAGACAGGGGAGGCACAGATACGCAGTATTTT
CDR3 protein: CASMIDRGGTDTQYF

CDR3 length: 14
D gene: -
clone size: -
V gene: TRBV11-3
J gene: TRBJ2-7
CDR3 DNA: TGTGCCAGCAGCGTCGGACCCGGCGACTACGAGCAGTACTTC
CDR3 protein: CASSVGPGDYEQYF

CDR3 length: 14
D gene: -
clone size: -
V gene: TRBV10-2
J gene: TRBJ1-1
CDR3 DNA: TGCGCCAGCAGTGAGGGTGGCGAGAACACTGAAGCTTTCTTT
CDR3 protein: CASSEGGENTEAFF